The 28 T cell receptor beta chains presented below share a single source sample, sequenced in a study of OX40 agonist ivuxolimab in advanced cancers. Assay used: immunoSEQ multiplex PCR; TCRdb lists only in-frame clones, some missing. Of about 26,000 clones detected, around three quarters appear once; the ten largest clones hold about 15%. This specimen consisted of CD4+ or CD8+ T cells sorted from blood, obtained in a trial of the OX40 agonist ivuxolimab. These receptors originate from an adult with an advanced solid tumor such as melanoma, head and neck, liver or kidney cancer.

The chain uses TRBV29-1 and TRBJ1-4; D not certain. This CDR3 spans 14 amino acids. V was pared by 1 base and J by 1 base, with 7 bases between. Germline CDR1 SQVTM, CDR2 ANQGSEA. This CDR3 reads CSVEGRRTNEKLFF. As DNA, the CDR3 is TGCAGCGTTGAAGGGCGAAGAACTAATGAAAAACTGTTTTTT.

This clone was recorded only once. V gene TRBV5-1 combines with J gene TRBJ2-5; TRBD1 aligns across 10 bases. Unmatched junction bases numbered 11, after V lost 4 bases and J lost 2 bases. The CDR3 covers 17 residues. CDR1 is SGHRS, CDR2 YFSETQ, per germline. As DNA, the CDR3 is TGCGCCAGCAGCCTAAGGTCCCGGGACAGGGGTCAAGAGACCCAGTACTTC. Translating gives CASSLRSRDRGQETQYF.

This clone has only one observation. The genes are TRBV25-1 and TRBJ1-1, with D uncertain. Trimming removed 3 bases at V and 0 bases at J, with 11 bases between. Per germline, CDR1 MGHDK and CDR2 SYGVNS. This CDR3 has 15 residues. The CDR3 DNA sequence: TGTGCCAGCAGTGATATCGGAACCCTGAACACTGAAGCTTTCTTT. It yields the protein CASSDIGTLNTEAFF. Full variable domain (remainder filled in from reference TRBV25-1 and TRBJ1-1): EADIYQTPRYLVIGTGKKITLECSQTMGHDKMYWYQQDPGMELHLIHYSYGVNSTEKGDLSSESTVSRIRTEHFPLTLESARPSHTSQYLCASSDIGTLNTEAFFGQGTRLTVV.

This clone was detected only once. The chain recombines TRBV5-6 with TRBJ2-5; perhaps D is TRBD1 or TRBD2 (6 bases each). Germline V gene sequence: CDR1 SGHDT, CDR2 YYEEEE. Trimming left V 4 bases short and J 1 base short, with 14 bases between. CDR3 length: 15 amino acids. Written as DNA, the CDR3 is TGTGCCAGCAGCCCTCTGGGGGGCCTCCAAGAGACCCAGTACTTC. It is translated as CASSPLGGLQETQYF.

This clone has a handful of counts. The chain combines TRBV20-1 with TRBJ1-2, with D unclear. Trimming shortened V by 8 bases and J by 8 bases, and 6 bases separated the two germline ends. The germline gives CDR1 DFQATT, CDR2 SNEGSKA (reference sequence). This CDR3 has 8 residues. CDR3 protein: CSPRGYTF. CDR3 sequence (DNA): TGCAGTCCAAGGGGCTACACCTTC.

CDR3 amino acids: CASSAVDGRGTEAFF. The CDR3, as DNA: TGTGCCAGTAGTGCAGTCGACGGCCGCGGCACTGAAGCTTTCTTT. The chain links TRBV19 to TRBJ1-1; no clear D. The germline CDR1 and CDR2 sequences are LNHDA and SQIVND (reference sequence). Deletions cut 5 bases from V and 4 bases from J, with 17 bases between. CDR3 length: 15 residues. Filled out from reference TRBV19 and TRBJ1-1, the complete variable domain reads DGGITQSPKYLFRKEGQNVTLSCEQNLNHDAMYWYRQDPGQGLRLIYYSQIVNDFQKGDIAEGYSVSREKKESFPLTVTSAQKNPTAFYLCASSAVDGRGTEAFFGQGTRLTVV.

The chain is built from TRBV6-1 and TRBJ1-6, with TRBD1 identical over 9 bases. V lost 3 bases, J lost 7 bases, and 1 base stayed unmatched. This CDR3 comprises 14 residues. Germline CDR1 MNHNS, CDR2 SASEGT. The CDR3 bases are TGTGCCAGCAGTGACGGACAGGGGAATTCACCCCTCCACTTT. It yields the protein CASSDGQGNSPLHF.

The J gene is TRBJ1-6, the V gene TRBV7-2; 7 nucleotides line up with TRBD1. Germline CDR1 SGHTA, CDR2 FQGNSA. This CDR3 has 16 amino acids. Trimming cost V 5 bases and J 7 bases; bases outside gene matches: 11. CDR3 in DNA: TGTGCCAGCAGCCCCCGGGCAAGACAGGGAAATTCACCCCTCCACTTT. Protein: CASSPRARQGNSPLHF. Variable domain in full (rest from reference TRBV7-2 and TRBJ1-6): GAGVSQSPSNKVTEKGKDVELRCDPISGHTALYWYRQSLGQGLEFLIYFQGNSAPDKSGLPSDRFSAERTGGSVSTLTIQRTQQEDSAVYLCASSPRARQGNSPLHFGNGTRLTVT.

In this sample, this clone turned up once. The sample holds other DNA sequences that translate to the same CDR3. This chain links TRBV29-1 with TRBJ2-3; the match to TRBD2 covers 11 bases. Trimming cost V 6 bases and J 0 bases; bases outside gene matches: 5. This CDR3 has 15 amino acids. Germline CDR1 and CDR2: SQVTM and ANQGSEA. The CDR3 DNA reads as TGCAGCGTAGCCGGGACTAGCGGAAGCACAGATACGCAGTATTTT. Translation gives CSVAGTSGSTDTQYF.

The rearrangement links TRBV27 to TRBJ2-1; TRBD2 might be the D (5 bases). The V gene lost 5 bases and the J gene lost 5 bases, with 10 bases spanning the gap. This CDR3 is 13 amino acids long. CDR1 and CDR2 (germline): MNHEY, SMNVEV (reference sequence). This chain's CDR3 is CASSTWGDNEQFF. The CDR3, as DNA: TGTGCCAGCAGTACTTGGGGAGACAATGAGCAGTTCTTC.

The chain employs TRBV5-4 and TRBJ2-2; D possibly uses TRBD1 or TRBD2 (5 bases each). Trimming stripped 4 bases from V and 2 bases from J, with 18 bases between. The CDR3 totals 17 residues. Germline CDR1 and CDR2: SGHNT and YYREEE (reference sequence). CDR3 DNA: TGTGCCAGCAGCACCGGGACCTTAATTTTAAACACCGGGGAGCTGTTTTTT. This gives the protein CASSTGTLILNTGELFF. Full variable domain (rest looked up from reference TRBV5-4 and TRBJ2-2): ETGVTQSPTHLIKTRGQQVTLRCSSQSGHNTVSWYQQALGQGPQFIFQYYREEENGRGNFPPRFSGLQFPNYSSELNVNALELDDSALYLCASSTGTLILNTGELFFGEGSRLTVL.

This clone is medium-sized. The chain is built from TRBV7-6 and TRBJ1-5; the D gene is possibly TRBD1 (5 bases). With 8 bases removed from V and 5 bases from J, the gap between germline ends came to 13 bases. Per germline, CDR1 SGHVS and CDR2 FNYEAQ. The CDR3 consists of 13 residues. The CDR3 coding sequence is TGTGCCAGCGGCACCAGGGTTGATCAGCCCCAGCATTTT. This encodes CASGTRVDQPQHF.

CDR3 DNA: TGTGCCAGCAGCTCCACCCAAGAGGGGGGCTACGAGCAGTACTTC. It encodes CASSSTQEGGYEQYF. The chain joins TRBV7-9 to TRBJ2-7; D is tentatively TRBD1 or TRBD2 (6 bases each). In germline, CDR1 is SEHNR, CDR2 FQNEAQ (reference sequence). V lost 4 bases to trimming and J lost 3 bases, with 16 bases between them. There are 15 residues in the CDR3.

The rearrangement joins TRBV7-9 to TRBJ1-6, with 7 nucleotides matching TRBD1. CDR3 size: 16 residues. V lost 1 base and J lost 8; bases outside the gene matches: 8. CDR1 and CDR2 from the germline V gene are SEHNR and FQNEAQ (reference sequence). CDR3 nucleotide sequence: TGTGCCAGCAGCTTAGAGGGGGCTGTCGGCTATTCACCCCTCCACTTT. Translating gives CASSLEGAVGYSPLHF. Filled out from reference TRBV7-9 and TRBJ1-6, the complete variable domain reads DTGVSQNPRHKITKRGQNVTFRCDPISEHNRLYWYRQTLGQGPEFLTYFQNEAQLEKSRLLSDRFSAERPKGSFSTLEIQRTEQGDSAMYLCASSLEGAVGYSPLHFGNGTRLTVT.

The chain couples TRBV7-2 to TRBJ1-2; D is perhaps TRBD1 (6 bases). With 3 bases removed from V and 4 bases from J, the gap between germline ends came to 12 bases. This CDR3 has 14 amino acids. Per the germline V gene, CDR1 is SGHTA and CDR2 is FQGNSA. The CDR3 protein is CASSLTGLSYGYTF. The CDR3 DNA reads TGTGCCAGCAGCTTGACAGGTCTTAGCTATGGCTACACCTTC.

The chain links TRBV10-3 to TRBJ1-5; perhaps TRBD1 as D (5 bases). V was pared by 3 bases and J by 5 bases, with 8 bases between. Germline CDR1 and CDR2: ENHRY and SYGVKD. The CDR3 is 13 amino acids. The CDR3 coding sequence is TGTGCCATCAGTGAAAGAGGGGATCAGCCCCAGCATTTT. Amino acids: CAISERGDQPQHF.

The rearrangement uses TRBV18 and TRBJ2-5; no firm D call. Trimming left V 3 bases short and J 0 bases short, with 14 bases between. Germline-derived CDR1 and CDR2 are KGHSH and LQKENI. This CDR3 is 16 amino acids long. This chain's CDR3 is CASSPTRKQYQETQYF. In DNA form, the CDR3 reads TGTGCCAGCTCACCCACACGGAAACAGTACCAAGAGACCCAGTACTTC.

This clone turned up a few times. The chain links TRBV5-5 to TRBJ1-5; weak D call: TRBD1 (5 bases). CDR1 and CDR2 (germline): SGHKS, YYEKEE (reference sequence). Trimming pared 4 bases from V and 4 bases from J, leaving 9 bases between. This CDR3 has 13 residues. For the CDR3, the DNA is TGTGCCAGCAGCCGGGACGCAAATCAGCCCCAGCATTTT. Translated, it gives CASSRDANQPQHF.

The chain links TRBV7-3 to TRBJ1-1; D call uncertain. This CDR3 has 13 amino acids. V gave up 5 bases and J gave up 7 bases, with 14 bases separating them. The germline V gene encodes CDR1 SGHTA and CDR2 FQGTGA. The CDR3 here is CASSPFGNREAFF. The CDR3 DNA reads as TGTGCCAGCAGCCCTTTTGGGAACCGTGAAGCTTTCTTT. The variable domain in full, completed from reference TRBV7-3 and TRBJ1-1, reads GAGVSQTPSNKVTEKGKYVELRCDPISGHTALYWYRQSLGQGPEFLIYFQGTGAADDSGLPNDRFFAVRPEGSVSTLKIQRTERGDSAVYLCASSPFGNREAFFGQGTRLTVV.

This clone was seen once. V usage is TRBV5-1 and J usage is TRBJ1-1; D remains ambiguous. The V end lost 1 base, the J end lost 8 bases, and 9 bases lay between the germline ends. CDR1 and CDR2 from the germline V gene are SGHRS and YFSETQ. The length of the CDR3 is 12 residues. CDR3 sequence reads: CASSLFDEEAFF. As DNA, the CDR3 is TGCGCCAGCAGCTTGTTTGACGAAGAAGCTTTCTTT.

V gene TRBV10-1 combines with J gene TRBJ1-5; no definite D call. Trimming stripped 4 bases from V and 2 bases from J, with 6 bases between. CDR1 and CDR2 from the germline V gene are WNHNN and SYGVQD (reference sequence). The CDR3 covers 13 residues. The CDR3 sequence is CASSAVGNQPQHF. CDR3 nucleotide sequence: TGCGCCAGCAGTGCGGTTGGCAATCAGCCCCAGCATTTT.

V and J are TRBV13 and TRBJ1-4; D is possibly TRBD1 (6 bases). The V and J ends lost 7 bases and 3 bases respectively, with 15 bases between them. The CDR3 length is 15 residues. Looked up from germline, CDR1 is PRHDT and CDR2 is FYEKMQ (reference sequence). In DNA, the CDR3 is TGTGCCAGCAAAGGAGCAGGGGAGCCTAATGAAAAACTGTTTTTT. The encoded protein is CASKGAGEPNEKLFF.

J is TRBJ2-5 and V is TRBV28; 12 bases fit TRBD1. With 11 bases clipped from V and 1 base from J, the junction kept 5 bases outside the gene matches. Germline lookup yields CDR1 MDHEN and CDR2 SYDVKM. The CDR3 covers 14 residues. The CDR3 bases are TGTGCCGCGGGACAGGGGGCGAGCCAAGAGACCCAGTACTTC. This gives the protein CAAGQGASQETQYF. Using reference TRBV28 and TRBJ2-5 for the parts outside the CDR3, the full variable domain is DVKVTQSSRYLVKRTGEKVFLECVQDMDHENMFWYRQDPGLGLRLIYFSYDVKMKEKGDIPEGYSVSREKKERFSLILESASTNQTSMYLCAAGQGASQETQYFGPGTRLLVL.

The chain couples TRBV6-4 to TRBJ2-1, with 7 bases that match TRBD1. V lost 2 bases and J lost 5; bases outside the gene matches: 3. The CDR3 runs to 14 residues. Looked up from germline, CDR1 is MRHNA and CDR2 is SNTAGT. The DNA for the CDR3 is TGTGCCAGCAGTGACAGGGGGCCTGACAATGAGCAGTTCTTC. Protein: CASSDRGPDNEQFF.

This chain joins TRBV7-9 and TRBJ2-2; TRBD2 matches 8 bases. V was pared by 10 bases and J by 10 bases, with 8 bases of the junction left unmatched. Germline CDR1 and CDR2: SEHNR and FQNEAQ (reference sequence). CDR3 length equals 12 residues. The CDR3 DNA reads TGTGCCACCACCCCGCGGGGGGAGGAGCTGTTTTTT. It yields the protein CATTPRGEELFF.

This clone was detected only a few times. The chain combines TRBV5-1 with TRBJ2-1; 9 positions agree with TRBD2. The CDR3 extends over 16 amino acids. Per germline, CDR1 SGHRS and CDR2 YFSETQ. Trimming removed 0 bases from V and 5 bases from J; junction bases left unmatched: 6. CDR3 sequence reads: CASSLAPSGVNNEQFF. The CDR3, as DNA: TGCGCCAGCAGCTTGGCCCCTAGCGGGGTGAACAATGAGCAGTTCTTC.

V and J are TRBV5-4 and TRBJ2-5; perhaps TRBD2 as D (7 bases). This CDR3 has 13 residues. V was trimmed by 6 bases and J by 4 bases, leaving 13 bases between them. CDR1 and CDR2 from the germline V gene are SGHNT and YYREEE (reference sequence). The chain's CDR3 is CASNARGGETQYF. The CDR3 region has the DNA TGTGCCAGCAATGCAAGGGGGGGAGAGACCCAGTACTTC.

The J gene is TRBJ2-2, the V gene TRBV7-2, with 11 bases matching TRBD2. Germline CDR1 is SGHTA and CDR2 is FQGNSA. V shed 5 bases and J 2 bases; nucleotides not matched to a gene: 7. This CDR3 spans 17 amino acids. The CDR3 coding sequence is TGTGCCAGCAGCCGAGGCCTAGCGGGGGGCAACACCGGGGAGCTGTTTTTT. As protein: CASSRGLAGGNTGELFF.